This T cell receptor beta chain emerged from a study of cytomegalovirus exposure and HLA in healthy donors. The study, taken as a whole, reports: It was reportedly the case that the classifier diagnosed cytomegalovirus status with high specificity and sensitivity. TCR beta chains numbering 164 were designated cytomegalovirus-associated.

V was trimmed by 0 bases and J by 7 bases, leaving 16 bases between them. CDR3 size: 15 residues. CDR1 and CDR2 from the germline V gene are LNHNV and YYDKDF (reference sequence). Measured with immunoSEQ multiplex PCR; TCRdb has only the in-frame clones, and not every one. The sample holds 110,000 to 150,000 clones, 90% seen once. Turning to this clone: Antigen specificity is unknown.

The sequence came from a woman in her twenties or thirties in good health and CMV-seropositive. The sequenced sample was PBMCs. The chain recombines TRBV15 with TRBJ2-7, with D perhaps TRBD1 (7 bases). CDR3 coding DNA: TGTGCCACCAGCAGAGATGGCAGGGGGGACGGGGAGCAGTACTTC. It yields the protein CATSRDGRGDGEQYF.